Each of the 3 T cell receptor beta chains below was sequenced from the same sample in a study of T cells in women clearing cervical HPV infection. Method: immunoSEQ multiplex PCR; TCRdb's copy keeps in-frame clones and lacks some. Recorded for this sample: approximately 34,000 clones. Sequenced material: blood buffy coat. All receptors derive from a woman between 18 and 75 years old with a cervical HPV16 infection that either progressed to CIN3+ or cleared (not recorded which).

The CDR3 region is CASSFETGGTEAFF. The part of the CDR3 DNA that was read is TGCGCCAGCAGCTTTGAGACAGGGGGTACTGAA. J is TRBJ1-1 and V is TRBV5-1; 9 bases match TRBD1. Coverage ceases 3 residues before the CDR3 finishes, and the germline J gene fills in the end. The germline V gene has CDR1 SGHRS and CDR2 YFSETQ. The CDR3 is 14 amino acids. V trimming: 2 bases; J trimming: 5 bases; junction bases outside the gene matches: 4.

A note on this clone: The CDR3 end lies 3 residues beyond the end of the read and is filled in from the germline J gene. The chain joins TRBV19 to TRBJ2-4, with a weak D call TRBD2 (6 bases). This CDR3 contains 13 residues. Germline V gene lookup returns CDR1 LNHDA and CDR2 SQIVND (reference sequence). The covered CDR3 bases are TGTGCCAGTAGGAGGGACTTGCAATATGGT. The encoded protein is CASRRDLQYG. The complete CDR3 sequence is CASRRDLQYGQYF.

Points on this clone: The sequenced fragment ends 3 residues before the CDR3 boundary, so the rest is inferred from the germline J gene. This chain joins TRBV11-2 and TRBJ2-3; 7 nucleotides align to TRBD2. Germline CDR1 reads SGHAT; CDR2 reads FQNNGV. CDR3 length: 15 residues. CDR3 DNA, as far as it was read: TGTGCCAGCAGTTCACACGATCCGGGACTAAATGCG. Translated: CASSSHDPGLNA. The CDR3 in its entirety is CASSSHDPGLNAQYF.